Given below is one TCR beta chain in context. Its antigen is undetermined. This specimen belongs to a study of graft-versus-host responses after intestinal transplantation. About the study: Recipients underwent multivisceral, liver-intestinal, or isolated intestinal transplants. Recipients were all induced with anti-thymocyte globulin, then given tacrolimus and steroids for 3 to 4 years.

Sequencing used immunoSEQ multiplex PCR; TCRdb keeps in-frame clones, though not all of them. The table includes about 15,000 clones, roughly three fifths detected once. Study results and limitations: There were GvH clones found in recipient marrow, and some of them appeared first in ileum or blood.

Grafts had their tissue processed, releasing intraepithelial and lamina propria lymphocytes. The origin of this receptor is a human patient who received an intestinal transplant, so some T cells may come from the graft donor. Sequencing was performed on ileum tissue, taken 524 days after transplant.

The DNA for the CDR3 is TGTGCCTGGAGTGACGGGAGGGCTGGAAACACCATATATTTT. Its translation: CAWSDGRAGNTIYF. V gene TRBV30 combines with J gene TRBJ1-3; D is unclear. The CDR3 consists of 14 residues. V was shortened by 1 base and J by 2 bases, with 9 bases between the two germline ends. Germline V gene data show CDR1 as GTSNPN and CDR2 as SVGIG (reference sequence).